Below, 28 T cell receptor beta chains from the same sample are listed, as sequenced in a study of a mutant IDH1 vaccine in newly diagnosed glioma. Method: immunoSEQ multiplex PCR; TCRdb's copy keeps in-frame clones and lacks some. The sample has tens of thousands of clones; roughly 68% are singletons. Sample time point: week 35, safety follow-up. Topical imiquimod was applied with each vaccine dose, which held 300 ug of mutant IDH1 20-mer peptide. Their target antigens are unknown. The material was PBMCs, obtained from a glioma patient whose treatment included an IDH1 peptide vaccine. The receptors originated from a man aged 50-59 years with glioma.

CDR3 sequence (DNA): TGTGCTAGTGGTTTGGGGGATCAAGAAGGGGAGACCCAGTACTTC. Encoded protein: CASGLGDQEGETQYF. The chain couples TRBV12-5 to TRBJ2-5; D not certain. Germline-derived CDR1 and CDR2 are LGHNT and FRNRAP. The V gene lost 1 base and the J gene lost 5 bases, with 14 bases spanning the gap. The CDR3 length is 15 residues.

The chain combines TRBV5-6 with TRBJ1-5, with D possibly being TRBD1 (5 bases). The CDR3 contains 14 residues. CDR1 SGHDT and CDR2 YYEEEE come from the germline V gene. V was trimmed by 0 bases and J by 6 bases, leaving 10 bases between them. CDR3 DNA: TGTGCCAGCAGCTTGGTGGGGGAGGGTCAGCCCCAGCATTTT. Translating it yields CASSLVGEGQPQHF.

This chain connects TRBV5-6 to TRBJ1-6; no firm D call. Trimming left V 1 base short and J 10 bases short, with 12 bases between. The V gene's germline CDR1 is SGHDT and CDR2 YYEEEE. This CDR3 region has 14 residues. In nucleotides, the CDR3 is TGTGCCAGCAGCTTGAGACCTCAGAACTCACCCCTCCACTTT. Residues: CASSLRPQNSPLHF.

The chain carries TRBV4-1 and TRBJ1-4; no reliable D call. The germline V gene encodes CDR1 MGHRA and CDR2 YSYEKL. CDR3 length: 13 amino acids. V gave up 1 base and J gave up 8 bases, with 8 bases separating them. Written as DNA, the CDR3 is TGCGCCAGCAGCCAAGCCTCCGACGAAAAACTGTTTTTT. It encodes CASSQASDEKLFF.

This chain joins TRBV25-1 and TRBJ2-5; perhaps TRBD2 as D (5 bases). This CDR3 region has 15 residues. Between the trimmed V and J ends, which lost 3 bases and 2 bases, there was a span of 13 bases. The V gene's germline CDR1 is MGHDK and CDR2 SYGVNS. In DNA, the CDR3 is TGTGCCAGCAGTGACACCCTGGGCGGGCAAGAGACCCAGTACTTC. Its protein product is CASSDTLGGQETQYF.

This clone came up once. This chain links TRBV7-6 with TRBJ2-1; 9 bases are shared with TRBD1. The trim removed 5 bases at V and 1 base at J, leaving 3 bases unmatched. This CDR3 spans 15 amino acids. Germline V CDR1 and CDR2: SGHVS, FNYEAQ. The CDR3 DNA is TGTGCCAGCAGCGCCGGACAGGGGTCCTACAATGAGCAGTTCTTC. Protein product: CASSAGQGSYNEQFF.

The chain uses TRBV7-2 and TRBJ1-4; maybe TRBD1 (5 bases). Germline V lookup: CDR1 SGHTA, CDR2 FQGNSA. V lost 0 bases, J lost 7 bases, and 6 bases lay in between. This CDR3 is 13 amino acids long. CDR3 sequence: CASSLAGGEKLFF. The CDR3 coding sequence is TGTGCCAGCAGCTTAGCGGGGGGTGAAAAACTGTTTTTT. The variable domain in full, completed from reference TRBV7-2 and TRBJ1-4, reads GAGVSQSPSNKVTEKGKDVELRCDPISGHTALYWYRQSLGQGLEFLIYFQGNSAPDKSGLPSDRFSAERTGGSVSTLTIQRTQQEDSAVYLCASSLAGGEKLFFGSGTQLSVL.

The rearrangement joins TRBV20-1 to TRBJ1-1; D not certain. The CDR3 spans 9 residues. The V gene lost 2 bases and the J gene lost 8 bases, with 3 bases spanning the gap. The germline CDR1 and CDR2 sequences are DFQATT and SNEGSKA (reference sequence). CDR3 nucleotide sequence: TGCAGTGCTAGAACCGAAGCTTTCTTT. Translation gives CSARTEAFF.

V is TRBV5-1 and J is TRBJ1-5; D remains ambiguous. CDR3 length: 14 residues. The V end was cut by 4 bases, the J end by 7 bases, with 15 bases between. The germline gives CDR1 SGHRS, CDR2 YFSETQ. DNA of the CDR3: TGCGCCAGCAGCCGGGAGCCGGTGGGACAGCCCCAGCATTTT. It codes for CASSREPVGQPQHF.

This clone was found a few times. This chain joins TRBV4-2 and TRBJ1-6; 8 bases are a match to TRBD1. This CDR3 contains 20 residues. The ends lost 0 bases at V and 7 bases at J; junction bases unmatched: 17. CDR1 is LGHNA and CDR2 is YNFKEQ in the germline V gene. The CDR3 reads CASSQDPGTGSVSGNSPLHF. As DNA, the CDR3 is TGTGCCAGCAGCCAAGATCCCGGGACAGGCTCTGTGAGTGGGAATTCACCCCTCCACTTT.

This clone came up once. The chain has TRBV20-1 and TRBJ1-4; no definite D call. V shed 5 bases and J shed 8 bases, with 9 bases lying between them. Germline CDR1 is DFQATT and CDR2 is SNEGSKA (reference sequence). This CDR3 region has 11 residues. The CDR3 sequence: CSAAAREKLFF. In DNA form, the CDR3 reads TGCAGTGCTGCGGCAAGGGAAAAACTGTTTTTT.

This chain's CDR3 is CASSQFVTSGGTDTQYF. The CDR3 DNA reads as TGTGCCAGCAGCCAATTCGTGACTAGCGGGGGAACAGATACGCAGTATTTT. V and J are TRBV14 and TRBJ2-3, with 12 bases matching TRBD2. The V gene end was trimmed by 2 bases and the J gene end by 3 bases; junction bases not matched to a gene: 6. The CDR3 sequence is 17 residues long. In germline, CDR1 is SGHDN, CDR2 FVKESK.

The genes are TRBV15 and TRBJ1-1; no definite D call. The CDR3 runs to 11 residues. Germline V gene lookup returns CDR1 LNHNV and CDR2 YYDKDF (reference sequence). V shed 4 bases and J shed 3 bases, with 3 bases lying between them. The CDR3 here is CATSTYTEAFF. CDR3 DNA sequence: TGTGCCACCAGCACCTACACTGAAGCTTTCTTT.

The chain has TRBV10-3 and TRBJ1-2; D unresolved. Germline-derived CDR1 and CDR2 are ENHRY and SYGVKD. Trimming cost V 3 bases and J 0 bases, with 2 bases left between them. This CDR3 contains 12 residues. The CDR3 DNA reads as TGTGCCATCAGTGAATCTAACTATGGCTACACCTTC. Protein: CAISESNYGYTF.

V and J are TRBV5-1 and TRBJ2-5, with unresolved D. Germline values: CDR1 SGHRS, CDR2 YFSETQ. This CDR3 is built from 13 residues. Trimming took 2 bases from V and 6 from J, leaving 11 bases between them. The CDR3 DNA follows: TGCGCCAGCAGCTTCTATAACTCGCAGACCCAGTACTTC. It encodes CASSFYNSQTQYF. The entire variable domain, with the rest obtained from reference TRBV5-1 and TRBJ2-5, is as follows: KAGVTQTPRYLIKTRGQQVTLSCSPISGHRSVSWYQQTPGQGLQFLFEYFSETQRNKGNFPGRFSGRQFSNSRSEMNVSTLELGDSALYLCASSFYNSQTQYFGPGTRLLVL.

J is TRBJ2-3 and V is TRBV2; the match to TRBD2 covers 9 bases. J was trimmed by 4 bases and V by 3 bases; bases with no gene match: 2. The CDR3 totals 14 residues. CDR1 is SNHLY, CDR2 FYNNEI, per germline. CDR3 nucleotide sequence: TGTGCCAGCAGTGATCGCGGGGGGGCAGATACGCAGTATTTT. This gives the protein CASSDRGGADTQYF.

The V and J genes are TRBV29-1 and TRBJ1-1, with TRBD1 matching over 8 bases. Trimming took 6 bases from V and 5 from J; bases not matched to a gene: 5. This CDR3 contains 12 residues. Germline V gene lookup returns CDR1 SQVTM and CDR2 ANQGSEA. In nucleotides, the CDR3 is TGCAGCGTCGACGGACAGGGAACTGAAGCTTTCTTT. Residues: CSVDGQGTEAFF.

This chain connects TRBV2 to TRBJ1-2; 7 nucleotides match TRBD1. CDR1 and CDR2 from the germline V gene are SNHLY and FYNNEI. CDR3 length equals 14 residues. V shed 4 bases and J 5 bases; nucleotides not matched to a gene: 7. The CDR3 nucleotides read TGTGCCAGCAGTGGGGACAGTTTACGGTATGGCTACACCTTC. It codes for CASSGDSLRYGYTF.

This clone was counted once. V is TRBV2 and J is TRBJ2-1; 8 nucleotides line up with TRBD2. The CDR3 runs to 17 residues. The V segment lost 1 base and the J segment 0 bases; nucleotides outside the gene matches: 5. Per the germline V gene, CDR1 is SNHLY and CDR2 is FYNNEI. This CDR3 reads CASSEVGGGISYNEQFF. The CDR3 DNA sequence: TGTGCCAGCAGTGAAGTCGGCGGGGGGATCTCCTACAATGAGCAGTTCTTC.

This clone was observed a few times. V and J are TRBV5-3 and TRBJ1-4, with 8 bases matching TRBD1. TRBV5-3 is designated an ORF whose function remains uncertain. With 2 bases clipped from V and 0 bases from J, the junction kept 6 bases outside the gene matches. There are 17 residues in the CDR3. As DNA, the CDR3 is TGTGCCAGAAGCTTAGGACCGGGACAGGCAACTAATGAAAAACTGTTTTTT. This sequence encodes CARSLGPGQATNEKLFF.

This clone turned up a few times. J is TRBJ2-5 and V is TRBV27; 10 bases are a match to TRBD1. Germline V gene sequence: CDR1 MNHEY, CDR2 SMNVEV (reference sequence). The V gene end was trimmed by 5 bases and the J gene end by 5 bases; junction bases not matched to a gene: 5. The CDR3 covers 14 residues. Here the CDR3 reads CASSRTGGWETQYF. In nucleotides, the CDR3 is TGTGCCAGCAGTAGGACAGGGGGGTGGGAGACCCAGTACTTC.

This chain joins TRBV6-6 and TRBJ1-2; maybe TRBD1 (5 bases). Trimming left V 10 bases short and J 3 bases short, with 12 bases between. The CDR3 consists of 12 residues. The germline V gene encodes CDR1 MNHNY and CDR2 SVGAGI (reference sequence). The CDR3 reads CAIQGRDYGYTF. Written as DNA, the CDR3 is TGTGCCATTCAGGGACGGGACTATGGCTACACCTTC.

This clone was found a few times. The CDR3 sequence is CAWSVGEVYGYTF. CDR3 coding DNA: TGTGCCTGGAGTGTAGGGGAGGTCTATGGCTACACCTTC. The V gene is TRBV30, the J gene TRBJ1-2; tentatively, D is TRBD1 (5 bases). In germline, CDR1 is GTSNPN, CDR2 SVGIG (reference sequence). The CDR3 has 13 amino acids. The V end was cut by 0 bases, the J end by 4 bases, with 9 bases between.

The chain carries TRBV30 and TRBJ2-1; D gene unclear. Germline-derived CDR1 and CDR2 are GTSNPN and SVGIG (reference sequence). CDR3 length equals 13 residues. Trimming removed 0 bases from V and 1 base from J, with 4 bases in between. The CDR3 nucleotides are TGTGCCTGGAGTGTGGGTTCCTACAATGAGCAGTTCTTC. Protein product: CAWSVGSYNEQFF.

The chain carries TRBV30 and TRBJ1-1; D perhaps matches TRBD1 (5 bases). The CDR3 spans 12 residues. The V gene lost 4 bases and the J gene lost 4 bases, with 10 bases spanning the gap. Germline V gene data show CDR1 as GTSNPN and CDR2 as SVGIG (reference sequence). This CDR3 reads CAWNEGSTEAFF. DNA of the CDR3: TGTGCCTGGAACGAGGGGTCCACTGAAGCTTTCTTT.

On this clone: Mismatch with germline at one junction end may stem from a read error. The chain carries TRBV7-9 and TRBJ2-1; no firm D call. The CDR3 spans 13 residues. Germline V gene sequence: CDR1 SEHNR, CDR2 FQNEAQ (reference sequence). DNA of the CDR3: TGTGCCAGCAGCTTAGCCAAGATCCCCGTGCTGGTCTTC. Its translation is CASSLAKIPVLVF.

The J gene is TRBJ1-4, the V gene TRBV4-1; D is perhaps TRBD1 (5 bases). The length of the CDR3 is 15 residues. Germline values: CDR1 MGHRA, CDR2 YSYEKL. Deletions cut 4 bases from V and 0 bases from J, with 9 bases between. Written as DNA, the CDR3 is TGCGCCAGCAGCCTTGCAGGGACAACTAATGAAAAACTGTTTTTT. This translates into CASSLAGTTNEKLFF.

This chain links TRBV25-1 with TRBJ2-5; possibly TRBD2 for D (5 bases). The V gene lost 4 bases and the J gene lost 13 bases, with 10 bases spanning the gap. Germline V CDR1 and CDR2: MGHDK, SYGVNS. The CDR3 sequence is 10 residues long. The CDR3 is CASSAGERYF. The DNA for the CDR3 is TGTGCCAGCAGTGCCGGGGAACGGTACTTC.